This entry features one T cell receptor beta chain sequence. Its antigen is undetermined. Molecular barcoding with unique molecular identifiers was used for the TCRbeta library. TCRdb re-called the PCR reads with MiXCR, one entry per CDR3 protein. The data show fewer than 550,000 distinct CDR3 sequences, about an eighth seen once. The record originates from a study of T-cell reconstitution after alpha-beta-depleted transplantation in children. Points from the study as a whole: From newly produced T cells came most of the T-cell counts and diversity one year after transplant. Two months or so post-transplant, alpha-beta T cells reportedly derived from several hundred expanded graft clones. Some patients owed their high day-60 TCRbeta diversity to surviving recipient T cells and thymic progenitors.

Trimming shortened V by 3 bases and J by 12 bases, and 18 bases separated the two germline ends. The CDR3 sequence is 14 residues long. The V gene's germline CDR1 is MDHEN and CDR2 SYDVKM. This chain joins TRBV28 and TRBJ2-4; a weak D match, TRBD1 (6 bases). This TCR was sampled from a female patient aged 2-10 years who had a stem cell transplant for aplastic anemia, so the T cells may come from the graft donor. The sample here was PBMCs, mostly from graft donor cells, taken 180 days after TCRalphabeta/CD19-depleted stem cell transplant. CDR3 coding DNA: TGTGCCAGCAGTTTTGATGAACTGACGGACAGTCAGTACTTC. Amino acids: CASSFDELTDSQYF. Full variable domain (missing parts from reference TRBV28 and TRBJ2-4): DVKVTQSSRYLVKRTGEKVFLECVQDMDHENMFWYRQDPGLGLRLIYFSYDVKMKEKGDIPEGYSVSREKKERFSLILESASTNQTSMYLCASSFDELTDSQYFGAGTRLSVL.